Reported below is one T cell receptor beta chain. The treatment is: some 19 received Ad26.COV2.S at low or high dose, single or two shots; about five received placebo; per-sample allocation not given. Material that was analyzed had been drawn on day 63 after the first vaccine or placebo injection. Immunization relied on an Ad26 vector, which expressed Wuhan-strain SARS-CoV-2 spike. The sample originates from a study of Ad26.COV2.S vaccination and SARS-CoV-2 variants. Study context: COV1001, an Ad26.COV2.S trial, supplied this vaccine-arm donor. Doses of Ad26.COV2.S were injected into muscle once or twice, 56 days apart.

The table came from immunoSEQ multiplex PCR; TCRdb's copy has only in-frame clones and leaves some out. Here the sample spans under 400,000 clones, over 75% being singletons. This CDR3 region has 16 residues. J lost 7 bases, V lost 4 bases, and 11 bases had no gene match. Germline CDR1 reads MNHNS; CDR2 reads SASEGT. The sequence was obtained from a person aged 18 to 65 who received the Ad26.COV2.S COVID-19 vaccine or a placebo. The chain joins TRBV6-1 to TRBJ2-2; 8 positions agree with TRBD2. The source was peripheral blood, collected in a trial of Ad26.COV2.S vaccine versus placebo. The CDR3 sequence: CASSVLRGGVSGELFF. CDR3 nucleotides: TGTGCCAGCAGTGTCCTCCGGGGGGGCGTCAGCGGGGAGCTGTTTTTT.